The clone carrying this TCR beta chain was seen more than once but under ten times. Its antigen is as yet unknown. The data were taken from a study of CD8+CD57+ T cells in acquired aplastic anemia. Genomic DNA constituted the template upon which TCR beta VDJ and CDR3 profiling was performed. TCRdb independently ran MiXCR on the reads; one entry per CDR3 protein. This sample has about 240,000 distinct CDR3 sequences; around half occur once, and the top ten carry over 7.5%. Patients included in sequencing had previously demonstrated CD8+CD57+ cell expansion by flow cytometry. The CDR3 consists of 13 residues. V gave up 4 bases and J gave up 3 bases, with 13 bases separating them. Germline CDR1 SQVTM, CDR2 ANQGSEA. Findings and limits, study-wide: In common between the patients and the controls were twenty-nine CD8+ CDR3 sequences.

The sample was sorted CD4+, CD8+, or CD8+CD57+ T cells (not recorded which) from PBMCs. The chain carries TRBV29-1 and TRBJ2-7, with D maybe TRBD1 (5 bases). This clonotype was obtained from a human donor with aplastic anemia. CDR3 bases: TGCAGCGTTGTTAGGGGTTCTAGCTACGAGCAGTACTTC. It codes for CSVVRGSSYEQYF.